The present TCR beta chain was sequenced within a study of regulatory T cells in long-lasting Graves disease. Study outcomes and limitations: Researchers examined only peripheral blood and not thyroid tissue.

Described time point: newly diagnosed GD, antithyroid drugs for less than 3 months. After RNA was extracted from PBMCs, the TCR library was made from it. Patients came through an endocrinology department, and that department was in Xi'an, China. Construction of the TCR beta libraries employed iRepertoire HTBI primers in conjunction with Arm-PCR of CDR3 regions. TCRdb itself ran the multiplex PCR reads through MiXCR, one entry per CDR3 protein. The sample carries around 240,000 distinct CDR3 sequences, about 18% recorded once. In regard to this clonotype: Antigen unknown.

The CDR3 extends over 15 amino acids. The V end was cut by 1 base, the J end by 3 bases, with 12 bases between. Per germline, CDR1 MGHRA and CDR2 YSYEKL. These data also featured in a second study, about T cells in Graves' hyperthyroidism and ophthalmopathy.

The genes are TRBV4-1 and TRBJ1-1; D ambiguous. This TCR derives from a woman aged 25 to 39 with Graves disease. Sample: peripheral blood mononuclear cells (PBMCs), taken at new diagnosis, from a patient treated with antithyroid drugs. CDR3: CASSQVAGSDTEAFF. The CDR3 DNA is TGCGCCAGCAGCCAAGTGGCGGGCTCTGACACTGAAGCTTTCTTT.